The entry below gives a single TCR beta chain sequence along with its context. The antigen remains undetermined. Profiles of TCR beta VDJ and CDR3 were generated from a genomic DNA template. In TCRdb, the reads were re-called with MiXCR into one record per CDR3 protein. The table records 400,000 to 500,000 distinct CDR3 sequences, 55% to 70% of them present only once. This sample is part of a study of CD8+CD57+ T cells in acquired aplastic anemia. Across the whole study: When averaged, DNA from sorted CD4+ and CD8+ cells came to 3 to 4 ug. Roughly 10.8 million reads were obtained on average for healthy donor CD4+ cells. Study observations and caveats: Patients and controls shared about 30 CD8+ CDR3 sequences, which appeared highly expressed in patients and within their immunodominant clones.

This CDR3 spans 14 amino acids. V gave up 6 bases and J gave up 0 bases, with 12 bases separating them. This sequence was found in a human donor in good health, serving as a control. Specimen: sorted CD4+, CD8+, or CD8+CD57+ T cells (not recorded which) from PBMCs. V and J are TRBV12-3 or TRBV12-4 and TRBJ2-7, with no clear D. The CDR3 reads CASSGTAHSYEQYF. The CDR3 region has the DNA TGTGCCAGCAGCGGAACAGCACACTCCTACGAGCAGTACTTC.